The clone carrying this T cell receptor beta chain came up a few times. This record belongs to a study of blood T cell repertoires in COVID-19. Study-level information: Some COVID-19 samples were acute and others convalescent; all came from the United States, Italy and Spain. In each case, the material was cDNA or gDNA derived from T cells, B-cell-depleted T cells, or PBMCs.

In the original processing: By means of reference gene primer amplification, nucleated cell counts were estimated. The repertoire was sequenced with immunoSEQ multiplex PCR; TCRdb's copy has only in-frame clones and lacks some. V, J and clone size are those of that table, while D and trimming were read from the DNA. The sample consists of 120,000 or so clones, approximately 83% of them appearing once. The CDR3 is made up of 16 amino acids. Germline V CDR1 and CDR2: LGHNA, YNFKEQ. V dropped 0 bases and J dropped 6 bases, with 17 bases sitting between them. Material: peripheral blood. The V gene is TRBV4-2, the J gene TRBJ1-2, with D possibly being TRBD1 (5 bases). The TCR was taken from a man older than 75 with active or convalescent COVID-19. The CDR3 spells CASSQEEGRGGNGYTF. In DNA form, the CDR3 reads TGTGCCAGCAGCCAAGAGGAGGGAAGGGGAGGAAATGGCTACACCTTC.